This passage covers 7 T cell receptor beta chains from one sample sequenced in a study of blood T cell repertoires in COVID-19 (dated by TCRdb to the early 2020s). Library creation used the immunoSEQ multiplex PCR assay. TCRdb stores this immuneACCESS table with in-frame sequences only. Part of the clones is absent; in the studies checked, under half of the shortfall reflects unresolved V genes, and no reason is known for the rest. In all, the sample holds some 200,000 clones, and about nine tenths of those were seen once. Of the sample, approximately 2.1% is held by the ten largest clones. The specimen sequenced was PBMCs or T cells enriched from blood (not recorded which). These receptors came from a woman in her twenties or thirties who had recovered from COVID-19.

The genes are TRBV18 and TRBJ2-1, with TRBD2 as a possible D gene (6 bases). The CDR3 extends over 15 amino acids. Germline values: CDR1 KGHSH, CDR2 LQKENI. V lost 3 bases to trimming and J lost 5 bases, with 14 bases between them. The CDR3 sequence: CASSPPGGSNNEQFF. The CDR3 DNA sequence: TGTGCCAGCTCACCCCCCGGGGGTTCAAACAATGAGCAGTTCTTC.

The V and J genes are TRBV19 and TRBJ1-5; 11 positions match TRBD1. The CDR3 covers 15 residues. Germline CDR1 reads LNHDA; CDR2 reads SQIVND (reference sequence). The V gene end was trimmed by 6 bases and the J gene end by 7 bases; junction bases not matched to a gene: 8. For the CDR3, the DNA is TGTGCCAGTAGGTGGACAGGGGGCTCGCGACAGCCCCAGCATTTT. Protein product: CASRWTGGSRQPQHF.

The chain links TRBV6-2 or TRBV6-3 to TRBJ2-7; D ambiguous. This CDR3 is built from 14 residues. Germline V gene lookup returns CDR1 MNHEY and CDR2 SVGEGT. Trimming removed 2 bases at V and 0 bases at J, with 8 bases between. The CDR3 spells CASSYGPSSYEQYF. The CDR3 DNA sequence: TGTGCCAGCAGTTACGGCCCTAGCTCCTACGAGCAGTACTTC.

The chain recombines TRBV12-3 or TRBV12-4 with TRBJ1-1; unclear D gene. V was trimmed by 6 bases and J by 9 bases, leaving 17 bases between them. The CDR3 length is 13 residues. CDR3 DNA: TGTGCCAGCAGCCGGGAAACCCTGACGAAAGCTTTCTTT. As protein: CASSRETLTKAFF.

The V and J genes are TRBV15 and TRBJ2-1; D is possibly TRBD1 (7 bases). This CDR3 has 16 amino acids. V lost 1 base and J lost 4, with 14 bases in between. Germline CDR1 is LNHNV and CDR2 is YYDKDF (reference sequence). For the CDR3, the DNA is TGTGCCACCAGCAGAGGGGGGGACAGCTATTACAATGAGCAGTTCTTC. This gives the protein CATSRGGDSYYNEQFF.

The V and J genes are TRBV6-6 and TRBJ2-3; 10 positions agree with TRBD2. The CDR3 spans 16 residues. From germline, CDR1 is MNHNY and CDR2 SVGAGI (reference sequence). V shed 6 bases, J shed 6 bases, and the junction held 12 bases outside the gene matches. The CDR3 DNA sequence: TGTGCCAGCAGCAAAGCGGGGGGGCCCCGTACCGATACGCAGTATTTT. It yields the protein CASSKAGGPRTDTQYF.

The chain recombines TRBV11-2 with TRBJ2-7, with D possibly TRBD1 on 6 matching bases. The CDR3 has 13 residues. With 6 bases removed from V and 5 bases from J, the gap between germline ends came to 14 bases. Germline CDR1 reads SGHAT; CDR2 reads FQNNGV. DNA for the CDR3: TGTGCCAGCAGTCCCGGGACAATCGACGAGCAGTACTTC. The encoded protein is CASSPGTIDEQYF.